These 5 T cell receptor beta chains were sequenced from one sample in a study of blood T cell repertoires in COVID-19. Produced via immunoSEQ multiplex PCR; TCRdb's table is partial and in-frame only. This sample yields fewer than 60,000 clones, of which approximately 80% are seen a single time; roughly 8.8% belongs to the top ten. The sample taken for sequencing was peripheral blood. These receptor sequences come from a man aged 55 to 70 with acute or convalescent COVID-19.

The J gene is TRBJ2-1, the V gene TRBV21-1; the table's TRBD1 call for D was not verified on the DNA. TRBV21-1 is a pseudogene segment. This CDR3 region has 16 residues. CDR3 nucleotides: TGTGCCAGCAGCAAACGCCAGGGGGCGGAATACAATGAGCAGTTCTTC. Amino acid sequence: CASSKRQGAEYNEQFF.

In its sample, this clone was seen once. The genes are TRBV5-6 and TRBJ2-1, with 9 nucleotides matching TRBD1. Germline V gene sequence: CDR1 SGHDT, CDR2 YYEEEE. This CDR3 is built from 15 residues. The V and J ends lost 3 bases and 3 bases, in that order; junction bases with no gene match: 4. The CDR3 sequence is CASSWGQGHYNEQFF. The DNA for the CDR3 is TGTGCCAGCAGCTGGGGACAGGGCCACTACAATGAGCAGTTCTTC.

The J gene is TRBJ2-1, the V gene TRBV3-1 (or the pseudogene TRBV3-2); 13 bases match TRBD2. V shed 4 bases, J shed 9 bases, and the junction held 9 bases outside the gene matches. The CDR3 is 16 amino acids. From germline, CDR1 is LGHDT and CDR2 YNNKEL (reference sequence). CDR3 DNA sequence: TGTGCCAGCAGCCTAATACTAGCGGGGGGGCCGGGTGAGCAGTTCTTC. Amino acids: CASSLILAGGPGEQFF.

The chain recombines TRBV5-1 with TRBJ2-5; the D gene is possibly TRBD2 (6 bases). V was pared by 4 bases and J by 1 base, with 11 bases between. The CDR3 is 14 amino acids. The germline V gene encodes CDR1 SGHRS and CDR2 YFSETQ. The CDR3 nucleotides read TGCGCCAGCAGCGGGGGGTCAGTCCAAGAGACCCAGTACTTC. Its translation: CASSGGSVQETQYF.

The V call is TRBV27, the J call TRBJ1-6, with D uncertain. Germline values: CDR1 MNHEY, CDR2 SMNVEV (reference sequence). This CDR3 region has 13 residues. V lost 3 bases, J lost 7 bases, and 7 bases lay in between. CDR3 amino acids: CASSLGRNSPLHF. CDR3 nucleotide sequence: TGTGCCAGCAGTTTGGGGAGAAATTCACCCCTCCACTTT.